Following are 13 T cell receptor beta chains from one sample sequenced in a study of blood T cell repertoires in COVID-19. Clones were read by immunoSEQ multiplex PCR, and TCRdb kept only the in-frame ones, dropping some. The table has 100,000 or so clones, about 92% seen once; the top ten hold around 6%. Sample: peripheral blood. These receptors were collected from a man over 45 with active COVID-19.

The CDR3 reads CASSSPGGGELFF. CDR3 DNA: TGTGCCAGCAGTTCCCCGGGTGGCGGGGAGCTGTTTTTT. V and J are TRBV28 and TRBJ2-2; D ambiguous. Per germline, CDR1 MDHEN and CDR2 SYDVKM. Trimming cost V 4 bases and J 7 bases, with 10 bases left between them. This CDR3 spans 13 amino acids.

The rearrangement joins TRBV5-1 to TRBJ2-2, with D unclear. V was shortened by 1 base and J by 7 bases, with 5 bases between the two germline ends. Looked up from germline, CDR1 is SGHRS and CDR2 is YFSETQ. CDR3 length: 12 residues. The CDR3: CASSLILGELFF. The CDR3 DNA sequence: TGCGCCAGCAGCTTGATCCTCGGGGAGCTGTTTTTT.

The chain links TRBV5-4 to TRBJ1-2, with D hard to call. The CDR3 contains 13 residues. CDR1 SGHNT and CDR2 YYREEE come from the germline V gene (reference sequence). V dropped 3 bases and J dropped 2 bases, with 8 bases sitting between them. CDR3 sequence: CASSSGMNYGYTF. The CDR3 nucleotides read TGTGCCAGCAGCTCGGGGATGAACTATGGCTACACCTTC.

The V call is TRBV9, the J call TRBJ2-1; the D is unclear. Germline V lookup: CDR1 SGDLS, CDR2 YYNGEE. This CDR3 comprises 15 residues. The V gene lost 1 base and the J gene lost 6 bases, with 14 bases spanning the gap. In DNA form, the CDR3 reads TGTGCCAGCAGCGTAAGCCTCTTTTCCCTCAATGAGCAGTTCTTC. It codes for CASSVSLFSLNEQFF. Supplemented by reference TRBV9 and TRBJ2-1, the full variable domain reads DSGVTQTPKHLITATGQRVTLRCSPRSGDLSVYWYQQSLDQGLQFLIQYYNGEERAKGNILERFSAQQFPDLHSELNLSSLELGDSALYFCASSVSLFSLNEQFFGPGTRLTVL.

CDR3 nucleotide sequence: TGTGCCAGCTCCCAGGGACAGGGGTACGCCAACGTCCTGACTTTC. Translation: CASSQGQGYANVLTF. This chain links TRBV18 with TRBJ2-6, with 10 positions matching TRBD1. CDR1 KGHSH and CDR2 LQKENI come from the germline V gene. This CDR3 contains 15 residues. Trimming at V came to 6 bases and at J to 7 bases, leaving 6 bases not matched to a gene. Complete variable domain (other parts from reference TRBV18 and TRBJ2-6): NAGVMQNPRHLVRRRGQEARLRCSPMKGHSHVYWYRQLPEEGLKFMVYLQKENIIDESGMPKERFSAEFPKEGPSILRIQQVVRGDSAAYFCASSQGQGYANVLTFGAGSRLTVL.

The rearrangement links TRBV11-3 to TRBJ2-1; 12 bases fit TRBD2. The CDR3 sequence is 15 residues long. With 4 bases clipped from V and 9 bases from J, the junction kept 7 bases outside the gene matches. Germline values: CDR1 SGHNT, CDR2 YENEEA. The CDR3 is CASSSTSGSASEQFF. CDR3 DNA: TGTGCCAGCAGCTCGACTAGCGGGAGCGCAAGTGAGCAGTTCTTC.

CDR3 DNA sequence: TGTGCCAGCAGTCGTGGACAGGGGGGAACCGGGGAGCTGTTTTTT. It specifies CASSRGQGGTGELFF. V usage is TRBV2 and J usage is TRBJ2-2; 10 bases match TRBD1. The CDR3 extends over 15 amino acids. J was trimmed by 5 bases and V by 5 bases; bases with no gene match: 5. Germline V lookup: CDR1 SNHLY, CDR2 FYNNEI.

V usage is TRBV29-1 and J usage is TRBJ1-1; possibly TRBD1 for D (6 bases). The CDR3 covers 13 residues. V lost 4 bases and J 4 bases, leaving 13 bases between the germline ends. The V gene's germline CDR1 is SQVTM and CDR2 ANQGSEA. The DNA for the CDR3 is TGCAGCGTTGTACGGGGGGCAAGCACTGAAGCTTTCTTT. Residues: CSVVRGASTEAFF.

This sequence joins TRBV5-4 and TRBJ2-1; D possibly corresponds to TRBD1 (6 bases). V lost 4 bases to trimming and J lost 10 bases, with 21 bases between them. CDR1 and CDR2 from the germline V gene are SGHNT and YYREEE (reference sequence). The CDR3 totals 15 residues. CDR3 in amino acids: CASSQGQSGLSEQFF. The CDR3 DNA sequence: TGTGCCAGCAGCCAAGGACAGTCGGGGCTCAGCGAGCAGTTCTTC.

The chain has TRBV5-4 and TRBJ2-7, with a possible D match to TRBD1 (5 bases). The V and J ends lost 9 bases and 3 bases respectively, with 19 bases between them. This CDR3 region has 14 residues. Germline lookup yields CDR1 SGHNT and CDR2 YYREEE (reference sequence). The CDR3 region has the DNA TGTGCCACCAGAGGCCCTGACAGCCTCTACGAGCAGTACTTC. It specifies CATRGPDSLYEQYF.

The chain uses TRBV5-1 and TRBJ2-2; possibly TRBD2 for D (5 bases). Deletions cut 0 bases from V and 4 bases from J, with 10 bases between. Germline V gene data show CDR1 as SGHRS and CDR2 as YFSETQ. The CDR3 covers 15 residues. The CDR3 is CASSLGETSTGELFF. The CDR3 bases are TGCGCCAGCAGCTTGGGGGAGACGTCCACCGGGGAGCTGTTTTTT.

This chain links TRBV28 with TRBJ1-4, with D maybe TRBD1 (6 bases). The germline V gene has CDR1 MDHEN and CDR2 SYDVKM. The V end was cut by 6 bases, the J end by 8 bases, with 16 bases between. The CDR3 runs 14 residues. CDR3 DNA: TGTGCCAGCAGCATAGAAGGGGGAGGGGAAAAACTGTTTTTT. Encoded protein: CASSIEGGGEKLFF.

This chain connects TRBV11-2 to TRBJ2-7; 10 positions match TRBD2. This CDR3 has 17 residues. With 2 bases clipped from V and 2 bases from J, the junction kept 9 bases outside the gene matches. In germline, CDR1 is SGHAT, CDR2 FQNNGV. The CDR3, as DNA: TGTGCCAGCAGCTTAAGTGCTAGCGGGAGTGTAGCCTACGAGCAGTACTTC. Its translation is CASSLSASGSVAYEQYF.